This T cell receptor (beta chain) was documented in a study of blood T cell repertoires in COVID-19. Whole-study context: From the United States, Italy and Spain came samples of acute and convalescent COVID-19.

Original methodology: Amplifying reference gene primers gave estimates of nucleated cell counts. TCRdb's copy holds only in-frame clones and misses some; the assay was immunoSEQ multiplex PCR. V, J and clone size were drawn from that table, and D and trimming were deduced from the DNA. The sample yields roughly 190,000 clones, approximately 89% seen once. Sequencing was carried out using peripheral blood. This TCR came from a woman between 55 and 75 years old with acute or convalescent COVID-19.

CDR3 nucleotides: TGTGCCAGCACTCTAGCGGGGGGGAATGAGCAGTTCTTC. This translates into CASTLAGGNEQFF. The chain carries TRBV6-6 and TRBJ2-1; 12 bases align to TRBD2. This CDR3 has 13 amino acids. Unmatched junction bases numbered 2, after V lost 7 bases and J lost 7 bases. Germline assignment: CDR1 MNHNY and CDR2 SVGAGI (reference sequence).